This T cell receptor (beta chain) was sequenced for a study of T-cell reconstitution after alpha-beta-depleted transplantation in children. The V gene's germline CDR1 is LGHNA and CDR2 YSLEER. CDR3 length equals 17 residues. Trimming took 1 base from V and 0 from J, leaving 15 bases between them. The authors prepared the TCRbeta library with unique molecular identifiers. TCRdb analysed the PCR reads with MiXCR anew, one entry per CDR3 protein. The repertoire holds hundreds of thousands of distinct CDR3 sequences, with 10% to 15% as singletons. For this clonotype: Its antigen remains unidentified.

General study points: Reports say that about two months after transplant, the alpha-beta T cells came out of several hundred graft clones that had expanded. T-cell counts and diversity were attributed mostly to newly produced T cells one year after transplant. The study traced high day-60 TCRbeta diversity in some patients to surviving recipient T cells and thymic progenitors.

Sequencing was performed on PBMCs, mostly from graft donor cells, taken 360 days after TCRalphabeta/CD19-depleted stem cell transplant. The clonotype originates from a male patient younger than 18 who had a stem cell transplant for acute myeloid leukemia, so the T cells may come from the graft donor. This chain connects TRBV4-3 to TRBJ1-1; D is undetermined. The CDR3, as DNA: TGCGCCAGCAGCCAAGGATACGCCGGACTGCTGAACACTGAAGCTTTCTTT. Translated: CASSQGYAGLLNTEAFF.